Reported below is one T cell receptor (beta chain). The antigen is undetermined. Germline CDR1 MNHEY, CDR2 SVGAGI. Trimming took 6 bases from V and 7 from J, leaving 15 bases between them. This CDR3 region has 13 residues. Sequencing used immunoSEQ multiplex PCR; TCRdb keeps in-frame clones, though not all of them. The sample consists of fewer than 150,000 clones, 80% to 90% of them appearing once. The data stem from a study of T cell responses to AZD1222 COVID-19 vaccine. Study observations and caveats: Only a handful of AZD1222 recipients tested seropositive at baseline. The study found vaccine-associated CD4 TCRs spanning spike, dominant at 160-218 and 743-854. Females made up more of the donors, who were largely white British, and clonal diversity may have come out too low. The study sampled repertoires only after the peak T cell response.

This sequence joins TRBV6-5 and TRBJ1-2, with D maybe TRBD1 (6 bases). The starting material was peripheral blood, obtained 28 days after the second AZD1222 dose. This receptor was taken from an adult who received the AZD1222 COVID-19 vaccine. The CDR3 is CASSPTGGFGYTF. For the CDR3, the DNA is TGTGCCAGCAGCCCGACCGGGGGCTTTGGCTACACCTTC.